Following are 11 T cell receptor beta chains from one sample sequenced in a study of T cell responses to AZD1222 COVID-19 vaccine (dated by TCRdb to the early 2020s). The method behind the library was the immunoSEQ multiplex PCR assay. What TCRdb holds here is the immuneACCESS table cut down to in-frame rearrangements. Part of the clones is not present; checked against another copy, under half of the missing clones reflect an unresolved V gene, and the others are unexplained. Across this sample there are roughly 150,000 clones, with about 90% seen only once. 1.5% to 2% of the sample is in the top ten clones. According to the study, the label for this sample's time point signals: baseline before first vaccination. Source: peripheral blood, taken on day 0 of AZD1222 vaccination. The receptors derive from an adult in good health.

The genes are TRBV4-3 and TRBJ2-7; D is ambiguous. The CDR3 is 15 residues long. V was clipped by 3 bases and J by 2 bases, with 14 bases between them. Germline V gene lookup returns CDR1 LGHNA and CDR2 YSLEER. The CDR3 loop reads CASSQQQHPPYEQYF. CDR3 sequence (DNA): TGCGCCAGCAGCCAGCAGCAACACCCACCCTACGAGCAGTACTTC.

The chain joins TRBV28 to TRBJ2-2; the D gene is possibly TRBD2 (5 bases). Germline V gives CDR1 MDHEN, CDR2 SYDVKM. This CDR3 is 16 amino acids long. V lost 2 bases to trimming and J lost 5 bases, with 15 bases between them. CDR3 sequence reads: CASSLHGEAVTGELFF. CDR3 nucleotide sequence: TGTGCCAGCAGTTTACACGGGGAAGCGGTGACCGGGGAGCTGTTTTTT.

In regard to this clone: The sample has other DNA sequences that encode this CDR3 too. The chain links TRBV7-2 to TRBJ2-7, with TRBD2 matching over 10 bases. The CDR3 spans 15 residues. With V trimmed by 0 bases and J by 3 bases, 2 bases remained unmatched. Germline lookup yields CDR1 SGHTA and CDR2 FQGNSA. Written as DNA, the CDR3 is TGTGCCAGCAGCTTAGCTGGACTAGCGGACTACGAGCAGTACTTC. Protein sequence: CASSLAGLADYEQYF.

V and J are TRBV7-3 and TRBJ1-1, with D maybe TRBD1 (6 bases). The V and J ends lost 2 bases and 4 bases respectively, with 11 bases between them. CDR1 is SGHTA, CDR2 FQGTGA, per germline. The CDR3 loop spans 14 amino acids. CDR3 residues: CASSLLGASTEAFF. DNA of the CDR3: TGTGCCAGCAGCTTACTGGGGGCAAGCACTGAAGCTTTCTTT.

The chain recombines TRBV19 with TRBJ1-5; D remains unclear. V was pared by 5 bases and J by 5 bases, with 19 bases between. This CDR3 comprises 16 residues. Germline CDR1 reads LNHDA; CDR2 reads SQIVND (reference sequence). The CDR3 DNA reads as TGTGCCAGTAGTCCTACCGGGCTGTGGGGAGATCAGCCCCAGCATTTT. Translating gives CASSPTGLWGDQPQHF.

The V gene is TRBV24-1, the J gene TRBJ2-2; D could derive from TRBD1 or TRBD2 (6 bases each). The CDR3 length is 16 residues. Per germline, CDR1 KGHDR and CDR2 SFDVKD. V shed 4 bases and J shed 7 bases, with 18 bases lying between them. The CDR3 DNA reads TGTGCCACCAGTGAGTCCGGGGGCAAGATCGACGGGGAGCTGTTTTTT. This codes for CATSESGGKIDGELFF.

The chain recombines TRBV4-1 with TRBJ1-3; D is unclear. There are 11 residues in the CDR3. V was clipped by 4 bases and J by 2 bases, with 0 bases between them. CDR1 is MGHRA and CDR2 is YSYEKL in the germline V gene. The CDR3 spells CASSPGNTIYF. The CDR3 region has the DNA TGCGCCAGCAGCCCTGGAAACACCATATATTTT.

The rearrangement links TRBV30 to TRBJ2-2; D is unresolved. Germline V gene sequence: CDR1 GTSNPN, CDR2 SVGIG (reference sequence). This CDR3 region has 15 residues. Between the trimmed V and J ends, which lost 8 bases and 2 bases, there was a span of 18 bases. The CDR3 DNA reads TGTGCCCTGGTGGTTGGGCAGCGAAACACCGGGGAGCTGTTTTTT. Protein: CALVVGQRNTGELFF.

Here the CDR3 reads CASSPGGLSYNEQFF. The CDR3 region has the DNA TGTGCCAGCAGCCCCGGGGGCCTCTCCTACAATGAGCAGTTCTTC. The J gene is TRBJ2-1, the V gene TRBV7-9, with D perhaps matching TRBD1 or TRBD2 (6 bases each). The length of the CDR3 is 15 residues. V lost 5 bases to trimming and J lost 0 bases, with 11 bases between them. Per the germline V gene, CDR1 is SEHNR and CDR2 is FQNEAQ (reference sequence).

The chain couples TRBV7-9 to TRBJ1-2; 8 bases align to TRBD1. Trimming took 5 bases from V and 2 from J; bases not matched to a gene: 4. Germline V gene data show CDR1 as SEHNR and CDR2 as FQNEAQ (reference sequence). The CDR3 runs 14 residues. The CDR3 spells CASSTGGENYGYTF. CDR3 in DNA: TGTGCCAGCAGCACAGGGGGAGAAAACTATGGCTACACCTTC.

CDR3 region: CASSLRTVYEKLFF. In DNA, the CDR3 is TGTGCCAGTAGTCTACGGACAGTTTATGAAAAACTGTTTTTT. The chain carries TRBV19 and TRBJ1-4, with D possibly TRBD1 on 6 matching bases. Germline lookup yields CDR1 LNHDA and CDR2 SQIVND (reference sequence). The CDR3 runs 14 residues. V dropped 5 bases and J dropped 6 bases, with 13 bases sitting between them.